A single sample gave rise to the 13 T cell receptor beta chains below, sequenced in a study of control samples from healthy donors and cancer patients. Measured with immunoSEQ multiplex PCR; TCRdb has only the in-frame clones, and not every one. Found here are over 150,000 clones, around nine tenths of them singletons; the top ten hold over 1.1%. Sequencing input: blood. Source of these receptors: a man aged 30-40 years in good health.

The chain uses TRBV6-5 and TRBJ1-1; D call uncertain. Germline assignment: CDR1 MNHEY and CDR2 SVGAGI. This CDR3 is built from 14 residues. Trimming took off 7 bases at V and 3 bases at J, with 15 bases between the two ends. The CDR3 loop reads CASTPDGSYTEAFF. CDR3 sequence (DNA): TGTGCCAGCACCCCGGACGGGAGCTACACTGAAGCTTTCTTT.

Note on this clone: The same CDR3 arises from other DNA sequences in this sample as well. V and J are TRBV2 and TRBJ1-6; maybe TRBD1 (6 bases). The germline V and J ends were trimmed by 8 bases and 9 bases, with 14 bases remaining between them. Germline assignment: CDR1 SNHLY and CDR2 FYNNEI. This CDR3 has 13 residues. CDR3 in amino acids: CASGEQGRSPLHF. The CDR3 coding sequence is TGTGCCAGCGGAGAGCAGGGGCGTTCACCCCTCCACTTT.

The rearrangement joins TRBV23-1 to TRBJ2-7; D is ambiguous. TRBV23-1 is labeled an ORF, and its function is uncertain. The V and J ends lost 4 bases and 3 bases respectively, with 10 bases between them. The CDR3 is 13 amino acids. This CDR3 is CASSRAEFYEQYF. Written as DNA, the CDR3 is TGCGCCAGCAGTCGAGCAGAGTTCTACGAGCAGTACTTC.

The chain recombines TRBV19 with TRBJ2-1; no firm D call. The CDR3 extends over 14 amino acids. From germline, CDR1 is LNHDA and CDR2 SQIVND (reference sequence). V was trimmed by 1 base and J by 9 bases, leaving 13 bases between them. The CDR3 nucleotides are TGTGCCAGTAGTATAGGGCCCATCGCCGGTGAGCAGTTCTTC. Its translation: CASSIGPIAGEQFF.

This clone was detected only once. This sequence joins TRBV15 and TRBJ2-3; D unresolved. Germline V gene lookup returns CDR1 LNHNV and CDR2 YYDKDF (reference sequence). This CDR3 is 15 amino acids long. Trimming stripped 0 bases from V and 6 bases from J, with 13 bases between. The CDR3 coding sequence is TGTGCCACCAGCAGAGATTGGGCAGCCCGGGATACGCAGTATTTT. Protein sequence: CATSRDWAARDTQYF. Complete variable domain (other parts from reference TRBV15 and TRBJ2-3): DAMVIQNPRYQVTQFGKPVTLSCSQTLNHNVMYWYQQKSSQAPKLLFHYYDKDFNNEADTPDNFQSRRPNTSFCFLDIRSPGLGDTAMYLCATSRDWAARDTQYFGPGTRLTVL.

The rearrangement uses TRBV7-6 and TRBJ2-5; 16 bases are shared with TRBD2. V trimming: 5 bases; J trimming: 4 bases; junction bases outside the gene matches: 4. The germline V gene encodes CDR1 SGHVS and CDR2 FNYEAQ. The CDR3 is made up of 16 amino acids. In DNA form, the CDR3 reads TGTGCCAGCAGCATGGGACTAGCGGGGGGGCGAGAGACCCAGTACTTC. It encodes CASSMGLAGGRETQYF.

The V and J genes are TRBV5-4 and TRBJ2-5; 7 nucleotides align to TRBD1. Germline loops: CDR1 SGHNT, CDR2 YYREEE (reference sequence). V lost 5 bases, J lost 5 bases, and 9 bases stayed unmatched. The CDR3 contains 14 residues. The DNA of the CDR3 is TGTGCCAGCAGTTCTAACAGGGGTACGGAGACCCAGTACTTC. Translated, it gives CASSSNRGTETQYF. The whole variable domain, remainder taken from reference TRBV5-4 and TRBJ2-5, is ETGVTQSPTHLIKTRGQQVTLRCSSQSGHNTVSWYQQALGQGPQFIFQYYREEENGRGNFPPRFSGLQFPNYSSELNVNALELDDSALYLCASSSNRGTETQYFGPGTRLLVL.

The rearrangement joins TRBV7-9 to TRBJ2-3; 10 bases align to TRBD2. From germline, CDR1 is SEHNR and CDR2 FQNEAQ (reference sequence). Unmatched junction bases numbered 6, after V lost 3 bases and J lost 6 bases. This CDR3 region has 15 residues. The CDR3 DNA is TGTGCCAGCAGCTTCCTTACTAGCGGGACGGATACGCAGTATTTT. Translated, it gives CASSFLTSGTDTQYF.

The chain uses TRBV28 and TRBJ1-2; 7 positions agree with TRBD1. Germline values: CDR1 MDHEN, CDR2 SYDVKM. The CDR3 is made up of 15 amino acids. V dropped 1 base and J dropped 3; count of bases not matched to a gene: 5. CDR3 region: CASSLLGGTDYGYTF. The CDR3, as DNA: TGTGCCAGCAGTTTATTGGGCGGGACAGACTATGGCTACACCTTC.

V gene TRBV5-1 combines with J gene TRBJ2-3, with 10 bases that match TRBD2. This CDR3 comprises 20 residues. Germline trimming cut 2 bases from V and 2 bases from J; bases unmatched to any gene: 17. Germline loops: CDR1 SGHRS, CDR2 YFSETQ. DNA for the CDR3: TGCGCCAGCAGCTTATCAGACTTTGCAGCGGGAGGGATTTTCACAGATACGCAGTATTTT. As protein: CASSLSDFAAGGIFTDTQYF.

In the case of this clone: This same CDR3 is encoded by further DNA sequences in the sample. The genes are TRBV5-1 and TRBJ1-1; D is unclear. Looked up from germline, CDR1 is SGHRS and CDR2 is YFSETQ. V lost 0 bases, J lost 3 bases, and 3 bases lay in between. The CDR3 loop spans 12 amino acids. CDR3: CASSLGDTEAFF. CDR3 DNA sequence: TGCGCCAGCAGCTTGGGGGACACTGAAGCTTTCTTT.

The CDR3 region is CASLERQGSGRATDTQYF. The CDR3, as DNA: TGTGCCAGCCTCGAAAGGCAAGGGAGCGGGAGGGCAACAGATACGCAGTATTTT. The chain employs TRBV28 and TRBJ2-3; TRBD2 agrees at 10 bases. Germline values: CDR1 MDHEN, CDR2 SYDVKM. This CDR3 has 18 amino acids. V shed 8 bases and J 3 bases; nucleotides not matched to a gene: 17.

V usage is TRBV2 and J usage is TRBJ2-1, with 7 nucleotides matching TRBD2. The germline gives CDR1 SNHLY, CDR2 FYNNEI. V lost 4 bases to trimming and J lost 9 bases; unmatched junction nucleotides: 9. The CDR3 sequence is 14 residues long. The CDR3 DNA sequence: TGTGCCAGCAGTGGCGGACTAGGTGGGGCTGAGCAGTTCTTC. Translation gives CASSGGLGGAEQFF.